At least ten counts were recorded for the clone carrying this T cell receptor beta chain. Antigen unknown. V lost 2 bases and J 6 bases, leaving 15 bases between the germline ends. The length of the CDR3 is 15 residues. The V gene's germline CDR1 is SEHNR and CDR2 FQNEAQ (reference sequence). This specimen comes from a study of T-cell memory formation after mild COVID-19. Points from the study as a whole: Certain responding clones were present in pre-infection memory, suggesting participation of cross-reactive memory. Researchers report contracting CD4+ clones mostly in CM and EM, with CD8+ clones in EMRA.

Sample barcodes and UMIs were carried by the TCR alpha and TCR beta cDNA libraries that 5'RACE generated with constant-segment primers. TCRdb re-derived calls from the 5' RACE reads in MiXCR, one entry per CDR3 protein. The sample lists 130,000 to 150,000 distinct CDR3 sequences, 15% to 20% occurring once. The chain is built from TRBV7-9 and TRBJ2-3, with D maybe TRBD2 (6 bases). The sequence was obtained from an adult woman who had mild COVID-19 (a few samples of this study predate the infection). Cell type and time point are not known. Sequenced sample: PBMCs or a T cell subset sorted from them (not recorded which). The CDR3 DNA reads TGTGCCAGCAGCTTATTGGGGAGGACTCGGGATACGCAGTATTTT. It specifies CASSLLGRTRDTQYF.